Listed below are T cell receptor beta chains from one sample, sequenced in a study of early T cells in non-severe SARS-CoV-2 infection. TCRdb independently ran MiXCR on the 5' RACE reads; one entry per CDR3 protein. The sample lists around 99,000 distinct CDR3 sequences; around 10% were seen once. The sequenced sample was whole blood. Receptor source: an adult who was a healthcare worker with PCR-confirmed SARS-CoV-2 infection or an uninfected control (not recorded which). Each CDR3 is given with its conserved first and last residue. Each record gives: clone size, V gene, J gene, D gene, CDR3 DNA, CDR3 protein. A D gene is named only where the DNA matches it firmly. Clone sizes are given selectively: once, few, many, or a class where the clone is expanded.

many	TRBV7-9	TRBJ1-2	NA	TGTGCCAGCAGCTTTCTACGCGAACTCTACACCTTC	CASSFLRELYTF
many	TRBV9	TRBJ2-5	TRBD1	TGTGCCAGCAACGACAGGGGGGAAGAGACCCAGTACTTC	CASNDRGEETQYF
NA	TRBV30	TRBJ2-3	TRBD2	TGTGCCTGGAGTCGGGTAGCGGGTTTCACAGATACGCAGTATTTT	CAWSRVAGFTDTQYF
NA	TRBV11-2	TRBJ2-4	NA	TGTGCCAGCAGCTTGGGGGAAGGCAAAAACAATCAGTACTTC	CASSLGEGKNNQYF
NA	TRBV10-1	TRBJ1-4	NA	TGCGCCAGCACTACGGGGAATGCAACTAATGAAAAACTGTTTTTT	CASTTGNATNEKLFF
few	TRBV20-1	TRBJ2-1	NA	TGCAGTGCTAGTCAACCCGGCGTTGTGGAGCAGTTCTTC	CSASQPGVVEQFF
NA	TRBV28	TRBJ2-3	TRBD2	TGTGCCAGCACCTTCGGCGGGAGGGCCGTAGATACGCAGTATTTT	CASTFGGRAVDTQYF
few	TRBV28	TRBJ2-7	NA	TGTGCCAGCACACCTCGACAGGTGTTCTCCTACGAGCAGTACTTC	CASTPRQVFSYEQYF
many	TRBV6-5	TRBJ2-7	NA	TGTGCCAGCAGTTCCAACAAACTGAGGACAATTTACGAGCAGTACTTC	CASSSNKLRTIYEQYF
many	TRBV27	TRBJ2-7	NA	TGTGCCAGCAGCCCTTTGGCAGGGAGCTACGAGCAGTACTTC	CASSPLAGSYEQYF
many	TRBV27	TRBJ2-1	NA	TGTGCCAGCAGTTTTTCAGGGTTCTCCTACAATGAGCAGTTCTTC	CASSFSGFSYNEQFF
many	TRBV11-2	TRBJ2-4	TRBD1	TGTGCCAGCAGCCAGACAGGGACCAGAGCCAAAAACATTCAGTACTTC	CASSQTGTRAKNIQYF
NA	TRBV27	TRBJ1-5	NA	TGTGCCAGCAGAGCTACAGGGAATCAGCCCCAGCATTTT	CASRATGNQPQHF
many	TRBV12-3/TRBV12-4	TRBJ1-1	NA	TGTGCCAGCAGTTGGGGGCTGGCGTCTTTCTTT	CASSWGLASFF
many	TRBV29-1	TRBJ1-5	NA	TGCAGCGTCCGCGACAACCATAATCAGCCCCAGCATTTT	CSVRDNHNQPQHF
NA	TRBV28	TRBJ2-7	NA	TGTGCCAGCAGTTCCCCCTCATTTTACGAGCAGTACTTC	CASSSPSFYEQYF
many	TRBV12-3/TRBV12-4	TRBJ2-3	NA	TGTGCCAGCAGAGATCCACAGGGTAGCACAGATACGCAGTATTTT	CASRDPQGSTDTQYF
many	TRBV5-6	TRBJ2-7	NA	TGTGCCAGCAGCTCGGGGGTGGCCTACGAGCAGTACTTC	CASSSGVAYEQYF
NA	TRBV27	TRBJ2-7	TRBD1	TGTGCCAGCAGTGCCCTGGGACAGCGATACGAGCAGTACTTC	CASSALGQRYEQYF
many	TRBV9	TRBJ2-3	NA	TGTGCCAGCAGCGTAGCCCCGTCAGATACGCAGTATTTT	CASSVAPSDTQYF
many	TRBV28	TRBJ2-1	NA	TGTGCCAGCAGTTACTTTTCCCTGGGGAATGAGCAGTTCTTC	CASSYFSLGNEQFF
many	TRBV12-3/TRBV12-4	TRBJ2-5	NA	TGTGCCAGCAGTTTAAAGATCAGGGGTCGATCCTCGGGGACCCAGTACTTC	CASSLKIRGRSSGTQYF
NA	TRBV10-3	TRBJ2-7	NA	TGTGCCATCAGTTCAAGCTCCTACGAGCAGTACTTC	CAISSSSYEQYF
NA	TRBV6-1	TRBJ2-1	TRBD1	TGTGCCGGGAAGGGACAGTACAATGAGCAGTTCTTC	CAGKGQYNEQFF
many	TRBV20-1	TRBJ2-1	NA	TGCAGTGCTAGCCTAGGATGGAATGAGCAGTTCTTC	CSASLGWNEQFF
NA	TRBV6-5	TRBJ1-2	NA	TGTGCCAGCAGTGGGCCGTCGAACCCTTATGGCTACACCTTC	CASSGPSNPYGYTF
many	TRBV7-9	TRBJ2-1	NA	TGTGCCAGCAGCTCGAGGCAACGGACCTACAATGAGCAGTTCTTC	CASSSRQRTYNEQFF
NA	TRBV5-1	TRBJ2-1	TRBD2	TGCGCCAGCAGCTTAGCGGGAGTGCCCGGAGGGAATGAGCAGTTCTTC	CASSLAGVPGGNEQFF
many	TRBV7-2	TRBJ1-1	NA	TGTGCCAGCAGCCCCCTCCGTAGAAGCAAAGCTTTCTTT	CASSPLRRSKAFF
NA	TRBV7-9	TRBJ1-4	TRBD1	TGTGCCAGCAGCTCCCGGGCGGGGACAGTCAGTGAAAAACTGTTTTTT	CASSSRAGTVSEKLFF
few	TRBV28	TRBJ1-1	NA	TGTGCCAGCGCCCCGCATTGGGAGAACACTGAAGCTTTCTTT	CASAPHWENTEAFF
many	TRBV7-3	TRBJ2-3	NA	TGTGCCAGCAGCGCTTCCGGGAGCGATACGCAGTATTTT	CASSASGSDTQYF